This T cell receptor beta chain came from a study of cytomegalovirus exposure and HLA in healthy donors. Germline CDR1 reads SGHNT; CDR2 reads YYREEE (reference sequence). Unmatched junction bases numbered 3, after V lost 0 bases and J lost 8 bases. CDR3 length: 15 residues. Measured with immunoSEQ multiplex PCR; TCRdb has only the in-frame clones, and not every one. This sample has 110,000 or so clones, with roughly 86% found just once. The TCR comes from a woman aged 18-29 years in good health and CMV-seropositive. The sample taken for sequencing was PBMCs. The chain is built from TRBV5-4 and TRBJ2-1, with 12 nucleotides matching TRBD2. For the CDR3, the DNA is TGTGCCAGCAGCTTGGGACTAGCGGGGGTGGATGAGCAGTTCTTC. It is translated as CASSLGLAGVDEQFF.